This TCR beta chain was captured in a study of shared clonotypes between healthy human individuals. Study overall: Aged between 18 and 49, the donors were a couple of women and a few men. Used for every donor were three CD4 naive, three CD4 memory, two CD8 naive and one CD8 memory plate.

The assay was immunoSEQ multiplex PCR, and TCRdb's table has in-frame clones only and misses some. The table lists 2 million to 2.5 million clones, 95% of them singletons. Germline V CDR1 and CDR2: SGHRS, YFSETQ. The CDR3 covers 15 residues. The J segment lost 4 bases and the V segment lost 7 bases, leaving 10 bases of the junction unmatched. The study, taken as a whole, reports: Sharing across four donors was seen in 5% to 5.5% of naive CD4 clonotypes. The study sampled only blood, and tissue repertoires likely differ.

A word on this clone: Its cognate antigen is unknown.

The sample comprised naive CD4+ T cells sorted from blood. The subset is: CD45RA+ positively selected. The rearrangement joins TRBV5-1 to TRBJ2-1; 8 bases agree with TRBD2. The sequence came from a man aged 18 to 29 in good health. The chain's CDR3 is CASVSGAGAYNEQFF. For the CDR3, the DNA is TGCGCCAGCGTGTCTGGAGCGGGAGCTTACAATGAGCAGTTCTTC. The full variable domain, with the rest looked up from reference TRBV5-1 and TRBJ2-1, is KAGVTQTPRYLIKTRGQQVTLSCSPISGHRSVSWYQQTPGQGLQFLFEYFSETQRNKGNFPGRFSGRQFSNSRSEMNVSTLELGDSALYLCASVSGAGAYNEQFFGPGTRLTVL.